This TCR beta chain was recorded in a study of lymphopenia after photon versus proton radiotherapy. The study, taken as a whole, reports: Post-nadir TCR diversity decline inversely tracked overall survival among those who died.

In germline, CDR1 is GTSNPN, CDR2 SVGIG (reference sequence). J was trimmed by 4 bases and V by 1 base; bases with no gene match: 2. The CDR3 consists of 14 residues. The assay was immunoSEQ multiplex PCR, and TCRdb's table has in-frame clones only and misses some. The sample lists about 25,000 clones, around four fifths occurring once. A word on this clone: As yet, its antigen is unknown.

The input for sequencing was peripheral blood, taken from a patient treated with photon-based radiotherapy. The chain has TRBV30 and TRBJ2-3, with 10 bases matching TRBD2. The clonotype originates from a woman in her forties or fifties with pancreatic cancer. The CDR3 sequence: CAWSGGLAADTQYF. DNA for the CDR3: TGTGCCTGGAGTGGAGGACTAGCGGCAGATACGCAGTATTTT. The full variable domain, with the rest looked up from reference TRBV30 and TRBJ2-3, is SQTIHQWPATLVQPVGSPLSLECTVEGTSNPNLYWYRQAAGRGLQLLFYSVGIGQISSEVPQNLSASRPQDRQFILSSKKLLLSDSGFYLCAWSGGLAADTQYFGPGTRLTVL.